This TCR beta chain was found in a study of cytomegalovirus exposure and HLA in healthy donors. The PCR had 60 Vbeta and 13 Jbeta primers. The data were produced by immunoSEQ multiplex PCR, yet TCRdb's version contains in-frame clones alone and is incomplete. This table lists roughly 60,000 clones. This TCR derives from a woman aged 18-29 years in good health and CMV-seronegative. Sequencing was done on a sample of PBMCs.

CDR3 loop: CASSYSGTSGANEQFF. For the CDR3, the DNA is TGTGCCAGCAGTTACTCAGGGACTAGCGGGGCGAATGAGCAGTTCTTC. V is TRBV6-5 and J is TRBJ2-1; 13 positions agree with TRBD2. CDR3 length: 16 residues. Germline V CDR1 and CDR2: MNHEY, SVGAGI. The V segment lost 0 bases and the J segment 7 bases; nucleotides outside the gene matches: 3.